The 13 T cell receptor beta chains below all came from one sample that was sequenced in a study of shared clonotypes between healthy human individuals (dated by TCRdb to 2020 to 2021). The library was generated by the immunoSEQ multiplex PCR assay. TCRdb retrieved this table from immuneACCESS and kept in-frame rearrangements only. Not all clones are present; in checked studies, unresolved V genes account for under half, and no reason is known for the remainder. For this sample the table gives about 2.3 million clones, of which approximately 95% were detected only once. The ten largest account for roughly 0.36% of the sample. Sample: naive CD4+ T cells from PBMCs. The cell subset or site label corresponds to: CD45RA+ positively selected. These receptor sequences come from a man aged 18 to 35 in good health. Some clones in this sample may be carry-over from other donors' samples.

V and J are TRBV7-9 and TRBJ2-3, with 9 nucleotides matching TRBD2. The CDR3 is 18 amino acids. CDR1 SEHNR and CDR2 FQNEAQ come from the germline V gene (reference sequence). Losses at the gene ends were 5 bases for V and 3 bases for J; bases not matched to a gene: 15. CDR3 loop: CASSRVGVAGVLTDTQYF. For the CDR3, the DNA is TGTGCCAGCAGCAGAGTAGGGGTAGCGGGAGTTTTGACAGATACGCAGTATTTT.

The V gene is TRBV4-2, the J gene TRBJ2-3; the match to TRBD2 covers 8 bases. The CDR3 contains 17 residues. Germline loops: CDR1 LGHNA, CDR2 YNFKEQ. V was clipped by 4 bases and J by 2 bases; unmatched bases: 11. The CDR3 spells CASSPLGSGSDTDTQYF. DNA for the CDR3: TGTGCCAGCAGCCCCCTCGGGAGCGGGAGTGACACAGATACGCAGTATTTT.

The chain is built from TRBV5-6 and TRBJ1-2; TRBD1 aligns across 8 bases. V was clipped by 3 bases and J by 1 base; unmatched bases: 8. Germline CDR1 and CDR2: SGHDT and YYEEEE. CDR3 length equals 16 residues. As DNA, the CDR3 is TGTGCCAGCAGCTCCCTTTCGGACAGGGTTAACTATGGCTACACCTTC. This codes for CASSSLSDRVNYGYTF.

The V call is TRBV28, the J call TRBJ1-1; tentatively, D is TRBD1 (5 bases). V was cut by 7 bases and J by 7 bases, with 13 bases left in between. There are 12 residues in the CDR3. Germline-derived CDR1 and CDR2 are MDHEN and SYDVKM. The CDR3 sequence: CASTKDSNEAFF. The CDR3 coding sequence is TGTGCCAGCACCAAAGACAGTAATGAAGCTTTCTTT.

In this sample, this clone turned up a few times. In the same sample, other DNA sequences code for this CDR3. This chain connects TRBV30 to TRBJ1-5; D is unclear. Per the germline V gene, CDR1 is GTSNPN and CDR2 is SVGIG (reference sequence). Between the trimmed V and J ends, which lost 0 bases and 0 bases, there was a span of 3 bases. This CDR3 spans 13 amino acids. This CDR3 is CAWSVDSNQPQHF. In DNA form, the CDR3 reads TGTGCCTGGAGTGTAGATAGCAATCAGCCCCAGCATTTT.

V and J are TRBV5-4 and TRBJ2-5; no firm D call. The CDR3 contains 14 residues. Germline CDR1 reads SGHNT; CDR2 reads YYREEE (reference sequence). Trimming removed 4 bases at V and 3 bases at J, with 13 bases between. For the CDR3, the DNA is TGTGCCAGCAGCCTAGGTCAAGTGGAAGAGACCCAGTACTTC. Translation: CASSLGQVEETQYF.

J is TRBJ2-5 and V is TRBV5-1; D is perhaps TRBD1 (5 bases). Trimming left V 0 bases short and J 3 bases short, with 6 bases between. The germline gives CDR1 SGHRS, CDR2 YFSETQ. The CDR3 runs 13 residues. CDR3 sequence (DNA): TGCGCCAGCAGCTTGGTGGACAAAGAGACCCAGTACTTC. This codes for CASSLVDKETQYF. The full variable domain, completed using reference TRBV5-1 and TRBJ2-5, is KAGVTQTPRYLIKTRGQQVTLSCSPISGHRSVSWYQQTPGQGLQFLFEYFSETQRNKGNFPGRFSGRQFSNSRSEMNVSTLELGDSALYLCASSLVDKETQYFGPGTRLLVL.

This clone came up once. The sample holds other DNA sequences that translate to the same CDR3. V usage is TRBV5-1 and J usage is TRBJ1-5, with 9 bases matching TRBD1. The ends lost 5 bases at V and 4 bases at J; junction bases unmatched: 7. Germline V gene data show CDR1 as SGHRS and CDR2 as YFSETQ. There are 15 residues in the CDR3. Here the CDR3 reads CASSPGQGLNQPQHF. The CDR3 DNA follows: TGCGCCAGCAGTCCCGGACAGGGGTTGAATCAGCCCCAGCATTTT. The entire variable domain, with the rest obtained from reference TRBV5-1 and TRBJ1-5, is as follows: KAGVTQTPRYLIKTRGQQVTLSCSPISGHRSVSWYQQTPGQGLQFLFEYFSETQRNKGNFPGRFSGRQFSNSRSEMNVSTLELGDSALYLCASSPGQGLNQPQHFGDGTRLSIL.

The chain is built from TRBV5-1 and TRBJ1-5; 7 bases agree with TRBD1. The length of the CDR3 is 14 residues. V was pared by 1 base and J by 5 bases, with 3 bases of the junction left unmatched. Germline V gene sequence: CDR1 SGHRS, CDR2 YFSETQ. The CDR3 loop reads CASSLTGEDQPQHF. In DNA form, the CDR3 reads TGCGCCAGCAGCTTGACAGGGGAGGATCAGCCCCAGCATTTT.

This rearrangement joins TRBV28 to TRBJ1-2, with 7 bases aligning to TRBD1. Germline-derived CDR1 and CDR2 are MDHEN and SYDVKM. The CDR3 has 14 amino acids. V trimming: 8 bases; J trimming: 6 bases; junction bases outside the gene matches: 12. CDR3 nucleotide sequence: TGTGCCAGCCTAACACCCAGGGGGGACCATGGCTACACCTTC. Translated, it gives CASLTPRGDHGYTF.

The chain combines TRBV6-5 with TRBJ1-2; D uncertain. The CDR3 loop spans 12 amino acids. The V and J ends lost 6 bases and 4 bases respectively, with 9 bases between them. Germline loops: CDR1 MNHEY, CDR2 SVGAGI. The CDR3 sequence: CASRSISYGYTF. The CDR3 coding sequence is TGTGCCAGCAGAAGTATTAGCTATGGCTACACCTTC.

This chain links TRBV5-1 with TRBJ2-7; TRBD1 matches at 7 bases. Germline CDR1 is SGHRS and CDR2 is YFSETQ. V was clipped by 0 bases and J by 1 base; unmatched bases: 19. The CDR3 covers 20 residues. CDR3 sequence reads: CASSLDPTSNRGRESYEQYF. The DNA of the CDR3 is TGCGCCAGCAGCTTGGACCCCACGAGCAACAGGGGAAGGGAATCCTACGAGCAGTACTTC.

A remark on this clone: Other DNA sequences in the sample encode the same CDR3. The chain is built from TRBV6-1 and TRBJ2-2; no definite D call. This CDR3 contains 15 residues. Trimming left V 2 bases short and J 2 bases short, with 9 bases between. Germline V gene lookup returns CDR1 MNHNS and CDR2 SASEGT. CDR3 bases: TGTGCCAGCAGTGAATTGGTCCGAAACACCGGGGAGCTGTTTTTT. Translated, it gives CASSELVRNTGELFF.